The next 20 T cell receptor beta chains were all read from a single sample in a study of blood T cell repertoires in COVID-19. Data came from immunoSEQ multiplex PCR; TCRdb stores just in-frame clones and leaves some out. The sample records about 160,000 clones, roughly 90% being singletons. The sample comprised peripheral blood. All receptors derive from a man younger than 35 with acute or convalescent COVID-19.

The CDR3 spells CAISPSGTNYGYTF. CDR3 in DNA: TGTGCCATTTCTCCTTCCGGGACTAACTATGGCTACACCTTC. This sequence joins TRBV6-5 and TRBJ1-2; D unclear. The CDR3 is made up of 14 amino acids. Per the germline V gene, CDR1 is MNHEY and CDR2 is SVGAGI. V dropped 10 bases and J dropped 0 bases, with 15 bases sitting between them.

The J gene is TRBJ2-7, the V gene TRBV18; the D gene is possibly TRBD2 (5 bases). Trimming took 3 bases from V and 3 from J, leaving 15 bases between them. CDR3 length: 15 amino acids. The germline CDR1 and CDR2 sequences are KGHSH and LQKENI. CDR3 residues: CASSPPTGSVYEQYF. The CDR3 DNA reads TGTGCCAGCTCACCTCCGACGGGATCTGTCTACGAGCAGTACTTC.

The V and J genes are TRBV27 and TRBJ2-7, with D possibly matching TRBD1 (5 bases). V shed 2 bases and J shed 2 bases, with 7 bases lying between them. CDR1 and CDR2 from the germline V gene are MNHEY and SMNVEV (reference sequence). There are 13 residues in the CDR3. The CDR3 DNA reads TGTGCCAGCAGTTTACAGGGAACCTACGAGCAGTACTTC. It encodes CASSLQGTYEQYF.

The V and J genes are TRBV6-5 and TRBJ1-5, with D tentatively TRBD1 (6 bases). V was shortened by 9 bases and J by 1 base, with 10 bases between the two germline ends. In germline, CDR1 is MNHEY, CDR2 SVGAGI. The CDR3 has 13 residues. CDR3 DNA sequence: TGTGCCAGTGAGGACAGAAGCAATCAGCCCCAGCATTTT. As protein: CASEDRSNQPQHF.

The chain is built from TRBV5-1 and TRBJ2-1; TRBD2 agrees at 7 bases. Germline V lookup: CDR1 SGHRS, CDR2 YFSETQ. The CDR3 contains 15 residues. Unmatched junction bases numbered 9, after V lost 2 bases and J lost 7 bases. CDR3 sequence: CASSFLAGVVNEQFF. In nucleotides, the CDR3 is TGCGCCAGCAGCTTCTTGGCGGGAGTAGTAAATGAGCAGTTCTTC.

In this sample, this clone turned up a few times. V gene TRBV5-1 combines with J gene TRBJ2-7, with D perhaps matching TRBD1 (5 bases). CDR3 length: 15 amino acids. The germline V gene has CDR1 SGHRS and CDR2 YFSETQ. Trimming cost V 0 bases and J 2 bases, with 12 bases left between them. The CDR3 coding sequence is TGCGCCAGCAGCTTGGCGGCAGGGTTCCCCTACGAGCAGTACTTC. Amino acid sequence: CASSLAAGFPYEQYF.

The chain couples TRBV9 to TRBJ1-2, with D unclear. V dropped 2 bases and J dropped 4 bases, with 9 bases sitting between them. The CDR3 runs to 13 residues. Germline lookup yields CDR1 SGDLS and CDR2 YYNGEE. DNA for the CDR3: TGTGCCAGCAGCGTCGAGGGCCCCTATGGCTACACCTTC. It translates to CASSVEGPYGYTF.

The V and J genes are TRBV5-1 and TRBJ2-7; TRBD2 is a possible D gene (5 bases). This CDR3 is built from 15 residues. V lost 0 bases, J lost 0 bases, and 10 bases lay in between. The V gene's germline CDR1 is SGHRS and CDR2 YFSETQ. The CDR3 DNA reads TGCGCCAGCAGCTTGGGGACCGGGGACTCCTACGAGCAGTACTTC. Residues: CASSLGTGDSYEQYF. The variable domain in full, completed from reference TRBV5-1 and TRBJ2-7, reads KAGVTQTPRYLIKTRGQQVTLSCSPISGHRSVSWYQQTPGQGLQFLFEYFSETQRNKGNFPGRFSGRQFSNSRSEMNVSTLELGDSALYLCASSLGTGDSYEQYFGPGTRLTVT.

This chain links TRBV6-1 with TRBJ1-5, with TRBD1 matching over 8 bases. CDR1 is MNHNS, CDR2 SASEGT, per germline. The length of the CDR3 is 17 residues. V trimming: 3 bases; J trimming: 0 bases; junction bases outside the gene matches: 7. DNA of the CDR3: TGTGCCAGCAGTGAGGGACAGGCGTTCCTTAGCAATCAGCCCCAGCATTTT. Residues: CASSEGQAFLSNQPQHF.

This chain joins TRBV30 and TRBJ1-2; TRBD1 aligns across 7 bases. Germline CDR1 is GTSNPN and CDR2 is SVGIG (reference sequence). The CDR3 runs to 15 residues. Trimming cost V 0 bases and J 1 base; bases outside gene matches: 5. The chain's CDR3 is CAWSVGRGHNYGYTF. For the CDR3, the DNA is TGTGCCTGGAGTGTAGGAAGGGGGCATAACTATGGCTACACCTTC.

This sequence joins TRBV5-1 and TRBJ2-2, with TRBD1 identical over 7 bases. Germline V gene lookup returns CDR1 SGHRS and CDR2 YFSETQ. The CDR3 totals 15 residues. Trimming took 4 bases from V and 1 from J; bases not matched to a gene: 4. The CDR3 here is CASSPGQVNTGELFF. The CDR3 nucleotides are TGCGCCAGCAGCCCAGGACAGGTGAACACCGGGGAGCTGTTTTTT.

This chain uses TRBV25-1 with TRBJ1-3; TRBD1 aligns across 8 bases. The CDR3 runs 13 residues. Trimming removed 6 bases from V and 2 bases from J; junction bases left unmatched: 0. The V gene's germline CDR1 is MGHDK and CDR2 SYGVNS. CDR3 sequence reads: CASRDRAGNTIYF. As DNA, the CDR3 is TGTGCCAGCAGGGACAGGGCTGGAAACACCATATATTTT.

The chain has TRBV29-1 and TRBJ2-5, with 7 bases fitting TRBD2. The CDR3 has 14 amino acids. V dropped 4 bases and J dropped 3; count of bases not matched to a gene: 8. Germline CDR1 and CDR2: SQVTM and ANQGSEA. The CDR3 nucleotides read TGCAGCGTTGCCCCGTCCGGGACTAAAGAGACCCAGTACTTC. Encoded protein: CSVAPSGTKETQYF. The full variable domain, rest sourced from reference TRBV29-1 and TRBJ2-5, is SAVISQKPSRDICQRGTSLTIQCQVDSQVTMMFWYRQQPGQSLTLIATANQGSEATYESGFVIDKFPISRPNLTFSTLTVSNMSPEDSSIYLCSVAPSGTKETQYFGPGTRLLVL.

The V gene is TRBV19, the J gene TRBJ1-1; D call uncertain. Germline V lookup: CDR1 LNHDA, CDR2 SQIVND (reference sequence). This CDR3 is built from 14 residues. V was trimmed by 5 bases and J by 1 base, leaving 11 bases between them. The CDR3 sequence is CASSGGRPNTEAFF. In DNA, the CDR3 is TGTGCCAGTAGTGGAGGTCGACCGAACACTGAAGCTTTCTTT.

The chain joins TRBV9 to TRBJ2-4, with 7 bases identical to TRBD1. The germline V gene encodes CDR1 SGDLS and CDR2 YYNGEE. The CDR3 consists of 20 residues. V lost 4 bases to trimming and J lost 1 base; unmatched junction nucleotides: 20. The CDR3 nucleotides are TGTGCCAGCAGCTTGGGAAATGGACAGGTTATGGGGGCTGCCAAAAACATTCAGTACTTC. Amino acids: CASSLGNGQVMGAAKNIQYF.

The chain recombines TRBV3-1 (or the pseudogene TRBV3-2) with TRBJ2-3; 7 bases fit TRBD2. Germline values: CDR1 LGHDT, CDR2 YNNKEL (reference sequence). The CDR3 sequence is 15 residues long. The V segment lost 0 bases and the J segment 7 bases; nucleotides outside the gene matches: 7. CDR3 protein: CASSQEGGGWNTQYF. The DNA for the CDR3 is TGTGCCAGCAGCCAAGAGGGCGGGGGATGGAATACGCAGTATTTT.

The rearrangement links TRBV10-3 to TRBJ1-3, with D tentatively TRBD1 (6 bases). From germline, CDR1 is ENHRY and CDR2 SYGVKD. The CDR3 sequence is 15 residues long. V lost 4 bases to trimming and J lost 0 bases, with 10 bases between them. The CDR3, as DNA: TGTGCCATCAGTGGGACAGCAGCCTCTGGAAACACCATATATTTT. Translated: CAISGTAASGNTIYF.

This chain connects TRBV19 to TRBJ1-5; D remains unclear. Germline lookup yields CDR1 LNHDA and CDR2 SQIVND (reference sequence). The length of the CDR3 is 15 residues. The V end lost 6 bases, the J end lost 5 bases, and 17 bases lay between the germline ends. CDR3 region: CASRERVSHHQPQHF. CDR3 nucleotide sequence: TGTGCCAGTAGGGAGCGGGTTTCGCATCATCAGCCCCAGCATTTT.

The chain employs TRBV29-1 and TRBJ2-3; 8 bases map to TRBD2. This CDR3 comprises 13 residues. CDR1 and CDR2 from the germline V gene are SQVTM and ANQGSEA. V was pared by 4 bases and J by 4 bases, with 4 bases of the junction left unmatched. In nucleotides, the CDR3 is TGCAGCGTTGGCGGGGGGACCGCAGATACGCAGTATTTT. Protein: CSVGGGTADTQYF.

CDR3 sequence reads: CASSRGTVYEQYF. The CDR3 DNA is TGTGCCAGCAGCCGCGGGACAGTCTACGAGCAGTACTTC. The chain couples TRBV14 to TRBJ2-7, with a tentative D call TRBD1 (7 bases). Germline assignment: CDR1 SGHDN and CDR2 FVKESK. Trimming pared 4 bases from V and 3 bases from J, leaving 10 bases between. The CDR3 has 13 amino acids. The complete variable domain, with remaining parts taken from reference TRBV14 and TRBJ2-7, reads EAGVTQFPSHSVIEKGQTVTLRCDPISGHDNLYWYRRVMGKEIKFLLHFVKESKQDESGMPNNRFLAERTGGTYSTLKVQPAELEDSGVYFCASSRGTVYEQYFGPGTRLTVT.